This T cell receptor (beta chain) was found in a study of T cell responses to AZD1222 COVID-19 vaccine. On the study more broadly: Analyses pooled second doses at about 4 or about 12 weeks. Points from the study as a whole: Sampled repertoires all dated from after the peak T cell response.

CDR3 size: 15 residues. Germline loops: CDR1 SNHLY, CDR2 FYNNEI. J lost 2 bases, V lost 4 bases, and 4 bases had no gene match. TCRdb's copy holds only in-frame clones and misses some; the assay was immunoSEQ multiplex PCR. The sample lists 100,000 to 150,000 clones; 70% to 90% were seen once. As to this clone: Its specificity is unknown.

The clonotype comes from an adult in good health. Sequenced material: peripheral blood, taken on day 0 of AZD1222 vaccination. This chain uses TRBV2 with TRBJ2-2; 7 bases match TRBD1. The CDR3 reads CASSVDRANTGELFF. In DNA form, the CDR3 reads TGTGCCAGCAGTGTTGACAGGGCCAACACCGGGGAGCTGTTTTTT.